This entry lists 5 T cell receptor beta chains sequenced from one sample in a study of T cell responses to AZD1222 COVID-19 vaccine. Profiled with immunoSEQ multiplex PCR; TCRdb holds only in-frame clones, not every one. The sample lists some 120,000 clones, 75% to 90% seen once, with approximately 4% in the top ten. Here the sequenced sample was peripheral blood, taken on day 0 of MenACWY control vaccination. These receptor sequences come from an adult in good health.

This sequence joins TRBV4-3 and TRBJ2-1; no clear D gene. V lost 2 bases, J lost 9 bases, and 11 bases lay in between. Germline loops: CDR1 LGHNA, CDR2 YSLEER. This CDR3 is 13 amino acids long. CDR3 coding DNA: TGCGCCAGCAGCCAACCCCTAGGCGGTGAGCAGTTCTTC. It specifies CASSQPLGGEQFF.

J is TRBJ1-2 and V is TRBV30, with 12 bases identical to TRBD1. V was pared by 2 bases and J by 8 bases, with 9 bases of the junction left unmatched. This CDR3 is built from 15 residues. Per germline, CDR1 GTSNPN and CDR2 SVGIG (reference sequence). In nucleotides, the CDR3 is TGTGCCTGGAGTAACCCGGGACAGGGGGCGGGAGGCTACACCTTC. Its protein is CAWSNPGQGAGGYTF.

The chain employs TRBV11-1 and TRBJ2-2; 12 bases are a match to TRBD2. Trimming cost V 5 bases and J 5 bases; bases outside gene matches: 6. The CDR3 is 16 amino acids. Germline assignment: CDR1 SGHAT and CDR2 FQDESV (reference sequence). CDR3 coding DNA: TGTGCCAGCAGCAACCTAGCGGGGGGGCCTACCGGGGAGCTGTTTTTT. The encoded protein is CASSNLAGGPTGELFF.

This chain links TRBV5-4 with TRBJ2-5, with TRBD2 matching over 7 bases. The CDR3 has 13 residues. Germline V gene sequence: CDR1 SGHNT, CDR2 YYREEE (reference sequence). The V and J ends lost 6 bases and 4 bases, in that order; junction bases with no gene match: 6. In nucleotides, the CDR3 is TGTGCCAGCAACAAGCGGGGCTCAGAGACCCAGTACTTC. Encoded protein: CASNKRGSETQYF.

The J gene is TRBJ2-4, the V gene TRBV19; D not resolved. With 10 bases removed from V and 7 bases from J, the gap between germline ends came to 11 bases. CDR1 is LNHDA, CDR2 SQIVND, per germline (reference sequence). CDR3 length: 11 amino acids. The DNA for the CDR3 is TGTGCCACTGCCTCAGTTAACATTCAGTACTTC. Protein product: CATASVNIQYF.